A selection of T cell receptor beta chains follows, all from one sample in a study of shared T cell receptors in the human thymus. Using immunoSEQ multiplex PCR, the repertoire was profiled, and TCRdb retains in-frame clones only, with some absent. The sample lists just under 550,000 clones; 70% to 80% were seen once. The data also belong to a second study, concerning human thymus T cells.

Sequencing input: thymocytes. Receptor source: a boy under two years old with a congenital heart defect. The CDR3 runs from the conserved cysteine through the conserved F or W.

>TRBJ2-2|TRBV11-2
CASSLGDRPHNTGELFF
>TRBJ2-5|TRBV6-5
CASQGVQETQYF
>TRBJ2-1|TRBV12-5
CASGGTGAGQFF
>TRBJ2-3|TRBV7-9
CASTPRGLAGGAGTQYF
>TRBJ2-1|TRBV4-3
CASSQDTAGAIYNEQFF
>TRBJ2-5|TRBV4-3
CASSQDPSGSTQYF
>TRBJ2-7|TRBV5-4
CASSGGLATYEQYF
>TRBJ1-1|TRBV4-3
CASSHGQGGRETEAFF
>TRBJ2-6|TRBV7-8
CASSYSRNSGANVLTF
>TRBJ1-4|TRBV18
CASSPERRDRLNEKLFF
>TRBJ1-2|TRBV2
CASLPGSGYTF
>TRBJ2-6|TRBV7-9
CASSLTGESSGANVLTF
>TRBJ2-1|TRBV5-1
CASSSSSGIGYNEQFF
>TRBJ2-6|TRBV27
CASSLSPVSGANVLTF
>TRBJ2-3|TRBV18
CASSRKGLAGGTDTQYF
>TRBJ1-1|TRBV4-3
CASSQVPPIPGTGFVGDTEAFF
>TRBJ2-7|TRBV9
CASSAGGTPAYEQYF
>TRBJ2-2|TRBV4-3
CASSQVHRVTGELFF
>TRBJ1-5|TRBV28
CASSLGGSNQPQHF
>TRBJ2-1|TRBV7-9
CASSSPDEQFF
>TRBJ1-2|TRBV19
CASTIGGNGYTF
>TRBJ2-7|TRBV13
CASSVGTDNSYEQYF
>TRBJ2-1|TRBV27
CASSTTSGRDNEQFF
>TRBJ2-7|TRBV28
CASSLDRDRGLNEQYF
>TRBJ2-2|TRBV28
CASSLRSHRLAVAGELFF
>TRBJ2-3|TRBV13
CASRGGKSGSTDTQYF
>TRBJ1-4|TRBV5-1
CASSPSGRTNEKLFF
>TRBJ1-5|TRBV6-6
CASSSPHGTLNQPQHF
>TRBJ2-7|TRBV27
CASSPEFTSGRGWWEQYF
>TRBJ2-7|TRBV5-6
CASSCCEGVSYEQYF
>TRBJ1-4|TRBV19
CASSPLTGLNEKLFF
>TRBJ2-7|TRBV6-1
CASKAGSSYEQYF
>TRBJ2-7|TRBV7-3
CASSSGTHYEQYF
>TRBJ1-1|TRBV7-9
CASSCGENTEAFF
>TRBJ2-7|TRBV5-1
CASSTGLAGGPSYEQYF
>TRBJ1-2|TRBV19
CASSIEAGALRVDYGYTF
>TRBJ1-2|TRBV19
CASSSGVGVYGYTF
>TRBJ2-5|TRBV7-9
CASSLTRPAGVYQETQYF
>TRBJ2-5|TRBV29-1
CSASGLAGVKETQYF
>TRBJ1-2|TRBV4-1
CASSQVGQGRGYGYTF
>TRBJ2-5|TRBV5-4
CASSLAEQETQYF
>TRBJ2-1|TRBV15
CATSRDSGMGLAKLEGDNEQFF
>TRBJ2-7|TRBV11-1
CASSPGSQRRPYEQYF
>TRBJ2-7|TRBV10-1
CASSVGGSPYEQYF
>TRBJ2-5|TRBV5-1
CASSICPGTGEKTQYF
>TRBJ1-1|TRBV6-5
CASSYSGENTEAFF
>TRBJ2-7|TRBV19
CASSIDLENYEQYF
>TRBJ1-5|TRBV6-1
CASTQGGCNQPQHF
>TRBJ1-1|TRBV7-9
CASSPPTGSGTMNTEAFF
>TRBJ2-1|TRBV4-2
CASSPQVGEQFF
>TRBJ2-7|TRBV5-4
CASSLAGTSGATYEQYF
>TRBJ2-7|TRBV7-9
CASSFPSRLAGGPSYEQYF
>TRBJ2-1|TRBV30
CAWSSRDRDPRDNEQFF
>TRBJ2-7|TRBV7-8
CASSPGSPDEQYF
>TRBJ2-7|TRBV25-1
CASSEGEEEPYEQYF
>TRBJ2-5|TRBV5-4
CASSLRTSGQETQYF
>TRBJ2-1|TRBV10-2
CASRREWDGDEQFF
>TRBJ2-5|TRBV5-1
CASSLVAGNGETQYF